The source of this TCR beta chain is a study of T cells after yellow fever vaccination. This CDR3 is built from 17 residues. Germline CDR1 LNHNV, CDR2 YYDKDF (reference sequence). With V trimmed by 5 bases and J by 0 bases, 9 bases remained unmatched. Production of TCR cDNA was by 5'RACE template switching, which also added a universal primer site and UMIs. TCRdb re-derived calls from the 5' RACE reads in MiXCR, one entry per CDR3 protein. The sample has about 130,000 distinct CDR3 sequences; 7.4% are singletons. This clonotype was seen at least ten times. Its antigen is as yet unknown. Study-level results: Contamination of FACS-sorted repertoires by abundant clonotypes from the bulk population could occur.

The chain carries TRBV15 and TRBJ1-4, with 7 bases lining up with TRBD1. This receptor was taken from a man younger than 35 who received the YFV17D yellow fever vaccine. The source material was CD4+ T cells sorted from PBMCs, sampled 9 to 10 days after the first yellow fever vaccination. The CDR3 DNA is TGTGCCACCAGCCTCTCGACAGGGATAGCAACTAATGAAAAACTGTTTTTT. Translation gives CATSLSTGIATNEKLFF.